This passage covers 20 T cell receptor beta chains from one sample sequenced in a study of cytomegalovirus exposure and HLA in healthy donors. PCR was performed using 60 Vbeta and 13 Jbeta primers. Clones were read by immunoSEQ multiplex PCR, and TCRdb kept only the in-frame ones, dropping some. The sample holds fewer than 110,000 clones, about 77% seen once. The sequenced sample consisted of PBMCs. These receptors originate from a woman younger than 35 in good health and CMV-seropositive.

The chain employs TRBV18 and TRBJ1-1; D gene uncertain. The CDR3 spans 16 residues. Germline lookup yields CDR1 KGHSH and CDR2 LQKENI. Between the trimmed V and J ends, which lost 2 bases and 1 base, there was a span of 14 bases. The DNA of the CDR3 is TGTGCCAGCTCACCATTGAGTGTCGGTGGGAACACTGAAGCTTTCTTT. Protein sequence: CASSPLSVGGNTEAFF.

This clone was recorded once. The V and J genes are TRBV7-9 and TRBJ2-5; 12 bases are shared with TRBD2. Trimming cost V 5 bases and J 5 bases; bases outside gene matches: 6. Germline V gene data show CDR1 as SEHNR and CDR2 as FQNEAQ (reference sequence). CDR3 length: 15 residues. The CDR3 sequence is CASSASGGAFETQYF. CDR3 nucleotide sequence: TGTGCCAGCAGCGCTAGCGGGGGGGCCTTTGAGACCCAGTACTTC.

A few counts support this clone. V and J are TRBV11-2 and TRBJ2-1; 8 bases match TRBD1. Trimming cost V 7 bases and J 3 bases; bases outside gene matches: 5. The V gene's germline CDR1 is SGHAT and CDR2 FQNNGV. The CDR3 consists of 14 residues. The DNA for the CDR3 is TGTGCCAGCATTCGGGGACAGGACTACAATGAGCAGTTCTTC. This encodes CASIRGQDYNEQFF.

The CDR3 is CASSSDLEGYEQYF. The CDR3 bases are TGTGCCAGCAGCTCGGACCTTGAGGGCTACGAGCAGTACTTC. J is TRBJ2-7 and V is TRBV7-8; D may be TRBD2 (5 bases). V was cut by 4 bases and J by 3 bases, with 13 bases left in between. This CDR3 has 14 residues. The germline V gene encodes CDR1 SGHVS and CDR2 FQNEAQ.

The J gene is TRBJ1-2, the V gene TRBV7-2; 10 positions match TRBD1. V was clipped by 4 bases and J by 4 bases; unmatched bases: 12. The CDR3 has 17 amino acids. Germline V gene data show CDR1 as SGHTA and CDR2 as FQGNSA. This chain's CDR3 is CASSSQETGGGSYGYTF. As DNA, the CDR3 is TGTGCCAGCAGCTCGCAAGAGACAGGGGGCGGTAGCTATGGCTACACCTTC.

This sequence joins TRBV7-2 and TRBJ2-5; possible D gene TRBD1, 6 bases. V was trimmed by 1 base and J by 4 bases, leaving 7 bases between them. Germline CDR1 is SGHTA and CDR2 is FQGNSA. This CDR3 comprises 13 residues. The CDR3, as DNA: TGTGCCAGCAGCTTAGTGGGGGCAGAGACCCAGTACTTC. It is translated as CASSLVGAETQYF.

Here the CDR3 reads CASTYGTGRESSEQFF. The CDR3 DNA sequence: TGTGCCAGCACCTACGGAACAGGGCGGGAGTCTAGTGAGCAGTTCTTC. This chain uses TRBV7-9 with TRBJ2-1, with a possible D match to TRBD2 (7 bases). The CDR3 spans 16 residues. Looked up from germline, CDR1 is SEHNR and CDR2 is FQNEAQ (reference sequence). Trimming removed 7 bases from V and 9 bases from J, with 25 bases in between.

In this sample, this clone turned up a few times. The chain carries TRBV5-6 and TRBJ2-1, with no clear D. Looked up from germline, CDR1 is SGHDT and CDR2 is YYEEEE. V lost 0 bases, J lost 0 bases, and 10 bases lay in between. The CDR3 loop spans 16 amino acids. CDR3 DNA sequence: TGTGCCAGCAGCTTGGCCTTGAGTGGCTCCTACAATGAGCAGTTCTTC. Its translation: CASSLALSGSYNEQFF.

The V and J genes are TRBV19 and TRBJ2-1, with D maybe TRBD2 (5 bases). The germline CDR1 and CDR2 sequences are LNHDA and SQIVND (reference sequence). The length of the CDR3 is 15 residues. The V end lost 6 bases, the J end lost 0 bases, and 12 bases lay between the germline ends. The DNA of the CDR3 is TGTGCCAGTAGCGTTACTAGAAGCTCCTACAATGAGCAGTTCTTC. Translation: CASSVTRSSYNEQFF.

This clone was seen only once. The chain joins TRBV28 to TRBJ1-5; D is possibly TRBD1 (5 bases). CDR3 size: 14 residues. Germline assignment: CDR1 MDHEN and CDR2 SYDVKM. The V end was cut by 4 bases, the J end by 5 bases, with 12 bases between. CDR3 amino acids: CASSSPGDYQPQHF. The CDR3 DNA is TGTGCCAGCAGTTCACCGGGGGACTATCAGCCCCAGCATTTT.

V and J are TRBV20-1 and TRBJ1-2; no reliable D call. V was cut by 3 bases and J by 6 bases, with 8 bases left in between. In germline, CDR1 is DFQATT, CDR2 SNEGSKA (reference sequence). The CDR3 has 11 residues. The CDR3 coding sequence is TGCAGTGCTAGTAACGGGAATGGCTACACCTTC. It translates to CSASNGNGYTF.

The chain is built from TRBV2 and TRBJ2-7; 10 positions match TRBD1. The germline CDR1 and CDR2 sequences are SNHLY and FYNNEI. The CDR3 is 14 amino acids. The ends lost 0 bases at V and 6 bases at J; junction bases unmatched: 2. The CDR3: CASSEAGQGGEQYF. CDR3 DNA sequence: TGTGCCAGCAGTGAAGCTGGACAGGGGGGCGAGCAGTACTTC.

V and J are TRBV27 and TRBJ2-7; 10 bases align to TRBD2. V trimming: 6 bases; J trimming: 5 bases; junction bases outside the gene matches: 10. This CDR3 has 15 amino acids. Germline V gene sequence: CDR1 MNHEY, CDR2 SMNVEV (reference sequence). CDR3 sequence reads: CASRVLGLANNEQYF. The DNA of the CDR3 is TGTGCCAGCAGGGTTTTGGGACTAGCGAACAACGAGCAGTACTTC.

J is TRBJ1-5 and V is TRBV15, with TRBD1 as a possible D gene (6 bases). The V end was cut by 6 bases, the J end by 0 bases, with 12 bases between. CDR3 size: 15 residues. Germline V gene sequence: CDR1 LNHNV, CDR2 YYDKDF (reference sequence). DNA for the CDR3: TGTGCCACCAGTCGAGGACAGTTTAGCAATCAGCCCCAGCATTTT. It specifies CATSRGQFSNQPQHF.

The chain has TRBV6-5 and TRBJ2-7, with 9 bases identical to TRBD2. The CDR3 is made up of 16 amino acids. Germline values: CDR1 MNHEY, CDR2 SVGAGI. J was trimmed by 4 bases and V by 4 bases; bases with no gene match: 11. The CDR3 DNA reads as TGTGCCAGCAGTTCAGGGGCTAGCGGGACTAGTTACGAGCAGTACTTC. Protein sequence: CASSSGASGTSYEQYF.

This chain connects TRBV13 to TRBJ2-4; the match to TRBD1 covers 7 bases. The CDR3 totals 13 residues. V gave up 3 bases and J gave up 7 bases; unmatched junction bases: 3. Germline CDR1 and CDR2: PRHDT and FYEKMQ (reference sequence). CDR3 nucleotides: TGTGCCAGCAGCTTCGGGACAGCTAACATTCAGTACTTC. Its translation is CASSFGTANIQYF.

This clone was detected a few times. This chain uses TRBV18 with TRBJ1-6; 9 bases align to TRBD1. V trimming: 2 bases; J trimming: 7 bases; junction bases outside the gene matches: 3. Germline CDR1 KGHSH, CDR2 LQKENI. This CDR3 region has 15 residues. For the CDR3, the DNA is TGTGCCAGCTCACCAGGGACAGGGATCAATTCACCCCTCCACTTT. Translating gives CASSPGTGINSPLHF.

About this clone: Other DNA sequences within the sample encode an identical CDR3. The chain recombines TRBV5-1 with TRBJ2-3, with D perhaps matching TRBD2 (6 bases). The CDR3 loop spans 13 amino acids. Germline V CDR1 and CDR2: SGHRS, YFSETQ. V was shortened by 4 bases and J by 1 base, with 7 bases between the two germline ends. Written as DNA, the CDR3 is TGCGCCAGCAGCGGGGAGGGCACAGATACGCAGTATTTT. It specifies CASSGEGTDTQYF.

This chain connects TRBV30 to TRBJ1-6; D might be TRBD1 (6 bases). Germline CDR1 and CDR2: GTSNPN and SVGIG (reference sequence). The CDR3 covers 15 residues. V dropped 0 bases and J dropped 6 bases, with 12 bases sitting between them. Here the CDR3 reads CAWSVGGGGNSPLHF. The CDR3 nucleotides are TGTGCCTGGAGTGTAGGGGGAGGGGGTAATTCACCCCTCCACTTT.

The chain has TRBV5-4 and TRBJ1-2; possibly TRBD1 for D (6 bases). This CDR3 has 15 amino acids. Trimming removed 4 bases at V and 4 bases at J, with 17 bases between. In germline, CDR1 is SGHNT, CDR2 YYREEE (reference sequence). CDR3 protein: CASSPEAGVGYGYTF. Here the CDR3 DNA reads TGTGCCAGCAGCCCGGAAGCAGGGGTTGGCTATGGCTACACCTTC. The full variable domain, rest sourced from reference TRBV5-4 and TRBJ1-2, is ETGVTQSPTHLIKTRGQQVTLRCSSQSGHNTVSWYQQALGQGPQFIFQYYREEENGRGNFPPRFSGLQFPNYSSELNVNALELDDSALYLCASSPEAGVGYGYTFGSGTRLTVV.